The 27 T cell receptor beta chains listed next were all sequenced from one sample in a study of T cells in women clearing cervical HPV infection (dated by TCRdb to 2017 to 2018). Library creation used the immunoSEQ multiplex PCR assay. As stored in TCRdb, this immuneACCESS dataset retains in-frame rearrangements with V and J assigned. A fraction of the clones does not appear; measured against another copy, unresolved V genes explain less than half of the discrepancy, and the remainder lacks a known reason. The sample table records about 44,000 clones. Clones ranked in the top ten supply 0.95% to 1.5% of the sample. Sequenced sample: blood buffy coat. Receptor source: a woman aged 18 to 75 with a cervical HPV16 infection that either progressed to CIN3+ or cleared (not recorded which).

Worth noting for this clone: The sequence runs out 3 residues before the end of the CDR3; the remainder is reconstructed from the germline J gene. This rearrangement joins TRBV7-3 to TRBJ2-7; D uncertain. Germline V CDR1 and CDR2: SGHTA, FQGTGA. Trimming took 5 bases from V and 6 from J, leaving 20 bases between them. The CDR3 runs 15 residues. This chain's CDR3 is CASSPSPSTLPEQYF. The sequenced part of the CDR3 DNA is TGTGCCAGCAGCCCATCGCCTTCCACCCTACCCGAG.

Of note for this clone: Read sequence stops 3 residues before the CDR3 end, and the germline J gene provides the missing end. The genes are TRBV19 and TRBJ1-2, with D maybe TRBD1 (5 bases). This CDR3 has 15 amino acids. CDR1 is LNHDA, CDR2 SQIVND, per germline (reference sequence). Trimming stripped 7 bases from V and 1 base from J, with 16 bases between. The CDR3 here is CASMAGLTRNYGYTF. The part of the CDR3 DNA that was read is TGTGCCAGTATGGCAGGGCTCACCCGTAACTATGGC.

For this clone: The read finishes 3 residues shy of the CDR3 end, and the germline J gene is used to complete it. This chain connects TRBV6-4 to TRBJ1-2; D might be TRBD1 (5 bases). Trimming left V 6 bases short and J 4 bases short, with 9 bases between. The germline V gene has CDR1 MRHNA and CDR2 SNTAGT. CDR3 size: 12 residues. CDR3: CASSAGGYGYTF. CDR3 DNA, as far as it was read: TGTGCCAGCAGCGCCGGGGGCTATGGC.

As concerns this clone: The CDR3 end lies 3 residues beyond the end of the read and is filled in from the germline J gene. The chain is built from TRBV12-3 or TRBV12-4 and TRBJ2-7, with D tentatively TRBD2 (7 bases). V lost 3 bases, J lost 2 bases, and 11 bases lay in between. The CDR3 is made up of 14 amino acids. The covered CDR3 bases are TGTGCCAGCAGTTTTAGGGGGGGTACCTACGAG. Protein sequence: CASSFRGGTYE. The whole CDR3 sequence reads CASSFRGGTYEQYF.

On this clone: The read terminates 3 residues before the CDR3 end, so the remaining end is supplied by the germline J gene. The chain links TRBV20-1 to TRBJ1-6; 9 bases are shared with TRBD1. This CDR3 has 13 residues. J lost 8 bases, V lost 1 base, and 0 bases had no gene match. Germline values: CDR1 DFQATT, CDR2 SNEGSKA (reference sequence). This chain's CDR3 is CSARGTGDSPLHF. The CDR3 DNA, read in part, is TGCAGTGCTAGAGGGACAGGGGATTCACCC.

About this clone itself: The read ends 3 residues early relative to the CDR3; the germline J gene fills the gap. The chain recombines TRBV6-1 with TRBJ2-3; TRBD1 is a possible D gene (6 bases). The CDR3 runs 16 residues. Germline V gene sequence: CDR1 MNHNS, CDR2 SASEGT. The V end was cut by 4 bases, the J end by 2 bases, with 16 bases between. The covered CDR3 bases are TGTGCCAGCAGTGTCCAGGGGCAGGCGAACACAGATACG. Protein product: CASSVQGQANTDT. The whole CDR3 region reads CASSVQGQANTDTQYF.

Note on this clone: The sequence runs out 3 residues before the end of the CDR3; the remainder is reconstructed from the germline J gene. V and J are TRBV29-1 and TRBJ2-1; 11 positions agree with TRBD2. In germline, CDR1 is SQVTM, CDR2 ANQGSEA. The ends lost 6 bases at V and 6 bases at J; junction bases unmatched: 10. The CDR3 length is 15 residues. CDR3 in amino acids: CSVTRLAGNANEQFF. The sequenced part of the CDR3 DNA is TGCAGCGTCACGAGACTAGCGGGAAACGCCAATGAG.

Comments on this clone: Coverage ceases 3 residues before the CDR3 finishes, and the germline J gene fills in the end. J is TRBJ2-3 and V is TRBV7-3; TRBD2 matches at 11 bases. This CDR3 is built from 15 residues. V shed 3 bases, J shed 2 bases, and the junction held 1 base outside the gene matches. Looked up from germline, CDR1 is SGHTA and CDR2 is FQGTGA. The CDR3 spells CASSLTSGATDTQYF. The CDR3 DNA, read in part, is TGTGCCAGCAGCTTGACTAGCGGGGCCACAGATACG.

As for this clone: The read gets to within 3 residues of the CDR3 end, and the germline J gene fills in the rest. The chain joins TRBV6-2 or TRBV6-3 to TRBJ1-2; unclear D gene. This CDR3 has 13 residues. The germline V gene encodes CDR1 MNHEY and CDR2 SVGEGT. Deletions cut 6 bases from V and 2 bases from J, with 10 bases between. CDR3 DNA, as far as it was read: TGTGCCAGCAGCTCCACGGTAAACTATGGC. Translating gives CASSSTVNYG. The whole CDR3 reads CASSSTVNYGYTF.

In regard to this clone: From the germline J gene comes the end of the CDR3, since the read stops 3 residues before it. This rearrangement joins TRBV20-1 to TRBJ2-3, with 12 bases that match TRBD2. Germline V lookup: CDR1 DFQATT, CDR2 SNEGSKA (reference sequence). This CDR3 contains 17 residues. Unmatched junction bases numbered 10, after V lost 0 bases and J lost 6 bases. CDR3 bases read: TGCAGTGCTAGAGATCCCCGGACTAGCGGGGCCCTTGATACG. This translates into CSARDPRTSGALDT. The entire CDR3 protein reads CSARDPRTSGALDTQYF.

Concerning this clone: The read terminates 3 residues ahead of where the CDR3 ends, so the germline J gene completes it. The rearrangement joins TRBV11-2 to TRBJ1-1, with 9 bases fitting TRBD1. Trimming at V came to 8 bases and at J to 0 bases, leaving 7 bases not matched to a gene. The germline V gene has CDR1 SGHAT and CDR2 FQNNGV. The CDR3 has 15 amino acids. CDR3 in amino acids: CASGTGTPMNTEAFF. The sequenced CDR3 bases are TGTGCCAGCGGGACAGGGACGCCCATGAACACTGAA.

As regards this clone: From the germline J gene comes the end of the CDR3, since the read stops 3 residues before it. The chain carries TRBV7-9 and TRBJ2-2; 9 bases are a match to TRBD1. Germline CDR1 is SEHNR and CDR2 is FQNEAQ (reference sequence). This CDR3 comprises 15 residues. The V segment lost 3 bases and the J segment 2 bases; nucleotides outside the gene matches: 1. The sequenced CDR3 bases are TGTGCCAGCAGCTTGACAGGGGGTAACACCGGGGAG. This gives the protein CASSLTGGNTGE. The whole CDR3 protein is CASSLTGGNTGELFF.

As for this clone: The read falls 3 residues short of the CDR3 end, and the missing part is taken from the germline J gene. V and J are TRBV7-9 and TRBJ2-3, with 9 bases fitting TRBD2. Trimming took 4 bases from V and 1 from J; bases not matched to a gene: 3. Germline V gives CDR1 SEHNR, CDR2 FQNEAQ (reference sequence). This CDR3 comprises 15 residues. The sequenced CDR3 bases are TGTGCCAGCAGCTATAGCGGGGGTGGCACAGATACG. Translated: CASSYSGGGTDT. The CDR3, in full, reads CASSYSGGGTDTQYF.

To note about this clone: Read sequence stops 3 residues before the CDR3 end, and the germline J gene provides the missing end. The V and J genes are TRBV5-5 and TRBJ1-1, with D uncertain. The CDR3 is made up of 14 amino acids. V was cut by 1 base and J by 1 base, with 8 bases left in between. Germline CDR1 reads SGHKS; CDR2 reads YYEKEE (reference sequence). The CDR3 reads CASSLKQENTEAFF. The part of the CDR3 DNA that was read is TGTGCCAGCAGCTTGAAACAAGAGAACACTGAA.

Regarding this clone: The CDR3 is cut off 3 residues early in the read; its end comes from the germline J gene. This chain uses TRBV7-2 with TRBJ2-1, with 8 bases fitting TRBD2. The V and J ends lost 0 bases and 7 bases, in that order; junction bases with no gene match: 8. The V gene's germline CDR1 is SGHTA and CDR2 FQGNSA. The CDR3 loop spans 16 amino acids. The CDR3 protein is CASSLAFGGRWNEQFF. Partial CDR3 DNA: TGTGCCAGCAGCTTAGCGTTCGGCGGGAGGTGGAATGAG.

On this clone itself: The read is 3 residues too short to cover the CDR3 end, so that end is filled in from the germline J gene. V usage is TRBV20-1 and J usage is TRBJ2-4; 10 bases are shared with TRBD2. J gave up 6 bases and V 1 base, and 6 bases lay outside the gene matches. Per the germline V gene, CDR1 is DFQATT and CDR2 is SNEGSKA (reference sequence). This CDR3 is built from 15 residues. The CDR3 DNA, read in part, is TGCAGTGCTAGAGGGGGGGGACTAGCGTCAAACATT. Protein sequence: CSARGGGLASNI. Given in full, the CDR3 is CSARGGGLASNIQYF.

Concerning this clone: Coverage ceases 3 residues before the CDR3 finishes, and the germline J gene fills in the end. The gene calls are TRBV2 and TRBJ1-1; D perhaps matches TRBD1 (5 bases). This CDR3 is built from 14 residues. Germline V gene sequence: CDR1 SNHLY, CDR2 FYNNEI. V was shortened by 7 bases and J by 4 bases, with 16 bases between the two germline ends. Here the CDR3 reads CASTTRGSGTEAFF. CDR3 DNA, as far as it was read: TGTGCCAGCACCACGCGGGGGTCGGGCACTGAA.

About this clone itself: The observed sequence ends 3 residues before the CDR3 terminus, with the missing tail filled in from the germline J gene. The V and J genes are TRBV6-2 or TRBV6-3 and TRBJ2-1; tentative D call: TRBD2 (6 bases). Germline V gene data show CDR1 as MNHEY and CDR2 as SVGEGT. This CDR3 comprises 15 residues. V gave up 8 bases and J gave up 7 bases, with 21 bases separating them. Incomplete CDR3 DNA: TGTGCCAGCCGGAACGCGGGACTCCATGGTAATGAG. Its translation is CASRNAGLHGNE. Given in full, the CDR3 is CASRNAGLHGNEQFF.

About this clone: The read gets to within 3 residues of the CDR3 end, and the germline J gene fills in the rest. V usage is TRBV7-2 and J usage is TRBJ1-6, with D perhaps TRBD1 (6 bases). Trimming left V 1 base short and J 10 bases short, with 11 bases between. Germline loops: CDR1 SGHTA, CDR2 FQGNSA. This CDR3 contains 14 residues. The CDR3 region is CASSLEGGWSPLHF. The sequenced CDR3 bases are TGTGCCAGCAGCTTAGAGGGGGGGTGGTCACCC.

Concerning this clone: The read stops 3 residues short of the end of the CDR3; the missing end is completed from the germline J gene. The chain is built from TRBV5-1 and TRBJ1-6; D is perhaps TRBD1 (5 bases). From germline, CDR1 is SGHRS and CDR2 YFSETQ. Trimming took 0 bases from V and 8 from J, leaving 12 bases between them. The CDR3 contains 15 residues. Here the CDR3 reads CASSLAQGMDSPLHF. The CDR3 bases that were read are TGCGCCAGCAGCTTGGCCCAGGGTATGGATTCACCC. The complete variable domain, with remaining parts taken from reference TRBV5-1 and TRBJ1-6, reads KAGVTQTPRYLIKTRGQQVTLSCSPISGHRSVSWYQQTPGQGLQFLFEYFSETQRNKGNFPGRFSGRQFSNSRSEMNVSTLELGDSALYLCASSLAQGMDSPLHFGNGTRLTVT.

On this clone itself: Coverage ceases 3 residues before the CDR3 finishes, and the germline J gene fills in the end. The V gene is TRBV20-1, the J gene TRBJ2-5; D is undetermined. The V end lost 4 bases, the J end lost 2 bases, and 17 bases lay between the germline ends. This CDR3 comprises 15 residues. Germline V gives CDR1 DFQATT, CDR2 SNEGSKA (reference sequence). Incomplete CDR3 DNA: TGCAGTGCTACCAAATCCGCACAGATACAAGAGACC. Translation: CSATKSAQIQET. Given in full, the CDR3 is CSATKSAQIQETQYF.

Comment on this clone: The read is 3 residues too short to cover the CDR3 end, so that end is filled in from the germline J gene. Other DNA sequences in this sample translate to the same CDR3. The chain carries TRBV7-9 and TRBJ2-5, with TRBD2 as a possible D gene (6 bases). CDR1 and CDR2 from the germline V gene are SEHNR and FQNEAQ (reference sequence). CDR3 length: 14 residues. Deletions cut 1 base from V and 3 bases from J, with 9 bases between. The sequenced part of the CDR3 DNA is TGTGCCAGCAGCTTAGGGGACTGGGAAGAGACC. As protein: CASSLGDWEET. The entire CDR3 sequence reads CASSLGDWEETQYF.

With respect to this clone: Sequencing ends 3 residues short of the CDR3 end; the germline J gene provides the rest. This chain joins TRBV5-1 and TRBJ2-7; possible D gene TRBD1, 5 bases. The CDR3 loop spans 14 amino acids. Germline V CDR1 and CDR2: SGHRS, YFSETQ. Trimming shortened V by 0 bases and J by 1 base, and 8 bases separated the two germline ends. The CDR3 reads CASSLDRRSYEQYF. The covered CDR3 bases are TGCGCCAGCAGCTTGGACAGGCGGTCCTACGAG.

As concerns this clone: The read terminates 3 residues before the CDR3 end, so the remaining end is supplied by the germline J gene. This sequence joins TRBV29-1 and TRBJ2-3; D may be TRBD1 (5 bases). From germline, CDR1 is SQVTM and CDR2 ANQGSEA. Trimming took 1 base from V and 8 from J, leaving 22 bases between them. The CDR3 has 16 residues. This CDR3 reads CSVEGLDSAAQGTQYF. The sequenced CDR3 bases are TGCAGCGTTGAAGGCCTTGACAGCGCGGCTCAAGGTACG.

About this clone: The CDR3 is cut off 3 residues early in the read; its end comes from the germline J gene. This chain joins TRBV10-1 and TRBJ2-5; 9 bases align to TRBD2. The V gene's germline CDR1 is WNHNN and CDR2 SYGVQD (reference sequence). Germline trimming cut 1 base from V and 1 base from J; bases unmatched to any gene: 4. The CDR3 covers 16 residues. This CDR3 is CASSEFSGGIQETQYF. Partial CDR3 DNA: TGCGCCAGCAGTGAGTTTAGCGGGGGCATCCAAGAGACC.

In the case of this clone: The read stops 3 residues short of the end of the CDR3; the missing end is completed from the germline J gene. This chain links TRBV7-2 with TRBJ2-7, with 7 positions matching TRBD1. Germline V lookup: CDR1 SGHTA, CDR2 FQGNSA. Trimming took 6 bases from V and 3 from J; bases not matched to a gene: 11. The CDR3 covers 15 residues. CDR3 residues: CASSSPAGGRYEQYF. CDR3 bases read: TGTGCCAGCAGTTCCCCGGCAGGGGGACGCTACGAG.

Of note for this clone: The observed sequence ends 3 residues before the CDR3 terminus, with the missing tail filled in from the germline J gene. The rearrangement links TRBV5-6 to TRBJ1-1; a weak D match, TRBD1 (6 bases). Germline V gene data show CDR1 as SGHDT and CDR2 as YYEEEE. V lost 1 base and J 4 bases, leaving 14 bases between the germline ends. The CDR3 is made up of 15 amino acids. CDR3 residues: CASSLIRGEVTEAFF. The CDR3 DNA, read in part, is TGTGCCAGCAGCTTGATCAGGGGCGAGGTCACTGAA.